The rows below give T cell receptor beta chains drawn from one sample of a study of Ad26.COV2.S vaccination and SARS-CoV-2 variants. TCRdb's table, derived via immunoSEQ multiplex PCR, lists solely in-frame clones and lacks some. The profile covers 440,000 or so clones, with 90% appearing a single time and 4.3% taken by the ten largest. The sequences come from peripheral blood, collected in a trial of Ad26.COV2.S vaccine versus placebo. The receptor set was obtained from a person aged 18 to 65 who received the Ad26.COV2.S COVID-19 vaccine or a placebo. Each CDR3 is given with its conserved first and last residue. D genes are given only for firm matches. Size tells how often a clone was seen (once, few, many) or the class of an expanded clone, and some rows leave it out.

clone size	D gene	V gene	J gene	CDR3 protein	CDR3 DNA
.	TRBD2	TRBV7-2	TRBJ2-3	CASSLGREFDTQYF	TGTGCCAGCAGCTTAGGGCGGGAGTTCGATACGCAGTATTTT
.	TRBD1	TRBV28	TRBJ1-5	CASTETGGGQEPQHF	TGTGCCAGCACCGAGACAGGGGGCGGCCAGGAGCCCCAGCATTTT
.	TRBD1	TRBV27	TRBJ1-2	CASRPGQQLNYGYTF	TGTGCCAGCAGACCGGGACAGCAGCTTAACTATGGCTACACCTTC
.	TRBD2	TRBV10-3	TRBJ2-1	CAIGGTSSYNEQFF	TGTGCCATCGGAGGGACTAGTAGCTACAATGAGCAGTTCTTC
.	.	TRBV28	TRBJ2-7	CASSLGLAYEQYF	TGTGCCAGCAGTCTTGGACTTGCCTACGAGCAGTACTTC
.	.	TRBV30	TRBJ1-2	CAFANRVDYGYTF	TGTGCCTTCGCCAACAGGGTAGACTATGGCTACACCTTC
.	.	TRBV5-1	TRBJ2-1	CASRELNNEQFF	TGCGCCAGCAGGGAACTGAACAATGAGCAGTTCTTC
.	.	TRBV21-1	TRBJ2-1	CASSKGGSGRNNEQFF	TGTGCCAGCAGCAAAGGAGGTAGCGGGAGAAACAATGAGCAGTTCTTC
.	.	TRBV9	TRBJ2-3	CASSGRQPSTDTQYF	TGTGCCAGCAGCGGGAGACAGCCTAGCACAGATACGCAGTATTTT
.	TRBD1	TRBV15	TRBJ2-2	CATSRVSGTDDTGELFF	TGTGCCACCAGCAGAGTGTCGGGGACAGATGACACCGGGGAGCTGTTTTTT
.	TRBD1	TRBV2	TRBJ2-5	CASSEGPGQGRQETQYF	TGTGCCAGCAGTGAAGGTCCGGGACAGGGTCGCCAAGAGACCCAGTACTTC
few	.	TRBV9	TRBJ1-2	CASSVDYGHYGYTF	TGTGCCAGCAGCGTAGACTACGGCCACTATGGCTACACCTTC
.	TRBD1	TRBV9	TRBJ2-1	CASSPGQGAGEQFF	TGTGCCAGCAGCCCCGGACAGGGGGCAGGTGAGCAGTTCTTC
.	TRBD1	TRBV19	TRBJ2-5	CASRRGQGGQETQYF	TGTGCCAGTAGAAGGGGACAGGGCGGGCAAGAGACCCAGTACTTC
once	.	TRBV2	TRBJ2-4	CASGGEVAKNIQYF	TGTGCCAGCGGAGGGGAGGTAGCCAAAAACATTCAGTACTTC
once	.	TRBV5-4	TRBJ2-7	CASSLTSLGEQYF	TGTGCCAGCAGCTTAACTAGTTTGGGCGAGCAGTACTTC
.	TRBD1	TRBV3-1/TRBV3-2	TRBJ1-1	CASSPGQGGNTEAFF	TGTGCCAGCAGCCCTGGACAGGGGGGGAACACTGAAGCTTTCTTT
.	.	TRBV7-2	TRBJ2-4	CASSFLSQGNIQYF	TGTGCCAGCAGCTTTCTTTCACAGGGTAACATTCAGTACTTC
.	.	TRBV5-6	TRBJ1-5	CASSLGNQPQHF	TGTGCCAGCAGCTTGGGCAATCAGCCCCAGCATTTT
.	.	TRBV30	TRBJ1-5	CAWSGLGGNQPQHF	TGTGCCTGGAGCGGGCTCGGGGGCAATCAGCCCCAGCATTTT
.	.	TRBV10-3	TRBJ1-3	CAISEGSLSGNTIYF	TGTGCCATCAGTGAGGGGAGCCTCTCTGGAAACACCATATATTTT
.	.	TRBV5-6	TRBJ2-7	CASSLGGRAYEQYF	TGTGCCAGCAGCTTGGGTGGGAGAGCCTACGAGCAGTACTTC
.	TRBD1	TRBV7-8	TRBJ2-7	CASTRDRGLSGYEQYF	TGTGCCAGCACCCGGGACAGGGGCCTATCTGGCTACGAGCAGTACTTC
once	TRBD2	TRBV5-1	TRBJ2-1	CASSSGTSGIHEQFF	TGCGCCAGCTCCTCCGGGACTAGCGGGATCCATGAGCAGTTCTTC
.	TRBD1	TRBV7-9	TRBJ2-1	CASSPPGDRGRNEQFF	TGTGCCAGCAGCCCCCCGGGGGACAGGGGTAGGAATGAGCAGTTCTTC
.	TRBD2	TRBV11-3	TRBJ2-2	CASSLSRGLAPGTGELFF	TGTGCCAGCAGCTTGTCCCGAGGACTAGCGCCGGGCACCGGGGAGCTGTTTTTT
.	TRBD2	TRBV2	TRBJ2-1	CASRKRDSYNEQFF	TGTGCCAGCAGGAAGCGGGACTCCTACAATGAGCAGTTCTTC
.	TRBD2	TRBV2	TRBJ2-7	CASRGLAAYEQYF	TGTGCCAGCAGGGGACTAGCGGCCTACGAGCAGTACTTC
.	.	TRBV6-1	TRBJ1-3	CASSDGASGNTIYF	TGTGCCAGCAGTGATGGAGCCTCTGGAAACACCATATATTTT
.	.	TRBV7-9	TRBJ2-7	CASSLETYEQYF	TGTGCCAGCAGCTTGGAGACCTACGAGCAGTACTTC
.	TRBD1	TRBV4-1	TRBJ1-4	CACRVGTGAGRKKKLFF	TGCGCCTGCCGGGTGGGGACAGGGGCTGGAAGGAAGAAAAAACTGTTTTTT
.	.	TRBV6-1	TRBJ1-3	CASSEIRTASGNTIYF	TGTGCCAGCAGTGAAATACGGACGGCCTCTGGAAACACCATATATTTT
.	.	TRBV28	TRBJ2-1	CASASYNEQFF	TGTGCCAGCGCCTCCTACAATGAGCAGTTCTTC
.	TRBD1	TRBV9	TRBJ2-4	CASSGTGNIQYF	TGTGCCAGCAGTGGGACAGGGAACATTCAGTACTTC
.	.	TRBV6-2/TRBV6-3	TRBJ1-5	CASSYVSYSNQPQHF	TGTGCCAGCAGTTACGTCAGCTATAGCAATCAGCCCCAGCATTTT
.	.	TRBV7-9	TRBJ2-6	CASSRIDRSGANVLTF	TGTGCCAGCAGCCGCATTGACCGCTCTGGGGCCAACGTCCTGACTTTC
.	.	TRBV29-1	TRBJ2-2	CSGGWYGGTGELFF	TGCAGCGGGGGATGGTACGGGGGAACCGGGGAGCTGTTTTTT
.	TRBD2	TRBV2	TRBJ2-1	CASKRAGGPHEQFF	TGTGCCAGCAAGCGAGCGGGAGGGCCCCATGAGCAGTTCTTC
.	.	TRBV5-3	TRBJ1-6	CARSLCSPLHF	TGTGCCAGAAGCTTGTGTTCACCCCTCCACTTT
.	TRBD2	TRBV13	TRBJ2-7	CASSLSPGGSSYEQYF	TGTGCCAGCAGCTTAAGTCCCGGGGGGAGCTCCTACGAGCAGTACTTC
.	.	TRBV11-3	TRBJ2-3	CASSLTGADAQYF	TGTGCCAGCAGCTTAACGGGGGCGGACGCCCAGTATTTT
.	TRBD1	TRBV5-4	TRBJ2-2	CASSLVGTGYTGELFF	TGTGCCAGCAGCTTGGTAGGGACAGGATACACCGGGGAGCTGTTTTTT
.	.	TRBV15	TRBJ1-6	CATSRDRDRNSPLHF	TGTGCCACCAGCAGAGATAGAGACAGAAATTCACCCCTCCACTTT
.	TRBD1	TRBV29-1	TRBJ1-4	CSVETGGREKLFF	TGCAGCGTTGAGACAGGGGGCCGGGAAAAACTGTTTTTT
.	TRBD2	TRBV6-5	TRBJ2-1	CASRFTGLADNEQFF	TGTGCCAGCAGATTTACGGGACTAGCGGACAATGAGCAGTTCTTC
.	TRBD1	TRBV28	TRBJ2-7	CASSFQGAAYEQYF	TGTGCCAGCAGTTTCCAGGGGGCGGCCTACGAGCAGTACTTC
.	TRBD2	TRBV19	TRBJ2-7	CASSSGLASYEQYF	TGTGCCAGTAGTTCCGGACTAGCCTCCTACGAGCAGTACTTC